These 4 T cell receptor beta chains share one sample of origin, sequenced in a study of blood T cell repertoires in COVID-19. The method was immunoSEQ multiplex PCR; TCRdb's version includes in-frame clones alone and lacks a portion of them. The sample consists of 250,000 to 400,000 clones, approximately 90% of them appearing once. Sequenced input: peripheral blood. All receptors come from a woman in her 30s with COVID-19, enrolled during active disease.

The chain is built from TRBV24-1 and TRBJ1-2, with a tentative D call TRBD1 (5 bases). Per germline, CDR1 KGHDR and CDR2 SFDVKD. The CDR3 covers 13 residues. Trimming left V 0 bases short and J 10 bases short, with 11 bases between. This CDR3 is CATSDLQQGDYTF. The CDR3 DNA reads as TGTGCCACCAGTGATTTGCAGCAGGGCGACTACACCTTC.

The CDR3 DNA reads TGTGCCAGTAGTATCGGTTTAGGGAGGGGAGAAAATCAGCCCCAGCATTTT. Its translation is CASSIGLGRGENQPQHF. The V call is TRBV19, the J call TRBJ1-5, with a possible D match to TRBD1 (5 bases). The CDR3 is made up of 17 amino acids. Germline V gene sequence: CDR1 LNHDA, CDR2 SQIVND (reference sequence). Trimming shortened V by 3 bases and J by 4 bases, and 19 bases separated the two germline ends. Drawing the rest from reference TRBV19 and TRBJ1-5, the complete variable domain is DGGITQSPKYLFRKEGQNVTLSCEQNLNHDAMYWYRQDPGQGLRLIYYSQIVNDFQKGDIAEGYSVSREKKESFPLTVTSAQKNPTAFYLCASSIGLGRGENQPQHFGDGTRLSIL.

V and J are TRBV7-2 and TRBJ2-5; 9 bases match TRBD2. V trimming: 0 bases; J trimming: 13 bases; junction bases outside the gene matches: 12. In germline, CDR1 is SGHTA, CDR2 FQGNSA. The CDR3 extends over 15 amino acids. CDR3 in amino acids: CASSLARAGGLRGYF. DNA for the CDR3: TGTGCCAGCAGCTTAGCGAGAGCGGGAGGCTTACGGGGGTACTTC.

This clone came up a few times. V and J are TRBV19 and TRBJ1-5, with TRBD1 identical over 8 bases. Germline V gene sequence: CDR1 LNHDA, CDR2 SQIVND (reference sequence). This CDR3 spans 14 amino acids. V shed 8 bases, J shed 3 bases, and the junction held 6 bases outside the gene matches. CDR3 in amino acids: CASAPGQDNQPQHF. CDR3 nucleotides: TGTGCCAGTGCCCCGGGACAGGACAATCAGCCCCAGCATTTT. The full variable domain, its missing parts supplied by reference TRBV19 and TRBJ1-5, is DGGITQSPKYLFRKEGQNVTLSCEQNLNHDAMYWYRQDPGQGLRLIYYSQIVNDFQKGDIAEGYSVSREKKESFPLTVTSAQKNPTAFYLCASAPGQDNQPQHFGDGTRLSIL.